One sample yielded the 5 T cell receptor beta chains listed below, sequenced in a study of Graves' ophthalmopathy and Graves' hyperthyroidism. Transcripts of RNA were the source for amplifying TCR beta CDR3 regions. Amplification began with first-round RT-PCR using HTBI primers, then second-round multiplex PCR was performed. In TCRdb, the multiplex PCR reads were re-called with MiXCR into one record per CDR3 protein. The sample yields about 600,000 distinct CDR3 sequences, about two fifths seen once. The material sequenced was peripheral blood or thyroid tissue (not recorded which). The receptors come from an adult man with Graves' hyperthyroidism.

V usage is TRBV6-6 and J usage is TRBJ1-5; D unclear. The DNA end is a closer match to TRBJ2-3, so the J assignment may be wrong. This CDR3 comprises 14 residues. The germline V gene encodes CDR1 MNHNY and CDR2 SVGAGI (reference sequence). The CDR3 DNA sequence: TGTGCCAGCAGTTACTCGGTGAGCACAGATACGCAGTATTTT. This translates into CASSYSVSTDTQYF.

The V and J genes are TRBV7-9 and TRBJ2-7; 7 nucleotides align to TRBD2. CDR1 is SEHNR and CDR2 is FQNEAQ in the germline V gene (reference sequence). The V and J ends lost 3 bases and 0 bases, in that order; junction bases with no gene match: 14. The CDR3 is 18 residues long. In DNA, the CDR3 is TGTGCCAGCAGCTTGGGGGGGGTTTGGGGGGACCTCTCCTACGAGCAGTACTTC. Translation gives CASSLGGVWGDLSYEQYF. Full variable domain (remainder filled in from reference TRBV7-9 and TRBJ2-7): DTGVSQNPRHKITKRGQNVTFRCDPISEHNRLYWYRQTLGQGPEFLTYFQNEAQLEKSRLLSDRFSAERPKGSFSTLEIQRTEQGDSAMYLCASSLGGVWGDLSYEQYFGPGTRLTVT.

The chain is built from TRBV5-4 and TRBJ2-5; the match to TRBD2 covers 13 bases. The J call may not be correct, given that the DNA end is closer to TRBJ2-1. The CDR3 consists of 16 residues. From germline, CDR1 is SGHNT and CDR2 YYREEE (reference sequence). CDR3 sequence: CASSFRTSGGYNEQFF. In nucleotides, the CDR3 is TGTGCCAGCAGCTTTCGGACTAGCGGGGGCTACAATGAGCAGTTCTTC.

This clonotype was observed at least ten times. The chain carries TRBV5-4 and TRBJ2-7; a weak D match, TRBD2 (6 bases). The CDR3 contains 14 residues. Germline V gives CDR1 SGHNT, CDR2 YYREEE (reference sequence). The V and J ends lost 4 bases and 7 bases respectively, with 18 bases between them. The CDR3 DNA reads as TGTGCCAGCAGCAGCCGGACGCTTGGGAGGGAGCAGTACTTC. Protein sequence: CASSSRTLGREQYF.

This clonotype was counted many times. The V gene is TRBV6-1, the J gene TRBJ1-2; TRBD1 agrees at 7 bases. Germline V gene data show CDR1 as MNHNS and CDR2 as SASEGT. CDR3 size: 12 residues. The V and J ends lost 7 bases and 7 bases, in that order; junction bases with no gene match: 6. The CDR3 loop is CASIRGAGGYTF. CDR3 sequence (DNA): TGTGCCAGCATCAGGGGGGCTGGTGGCTACACCTTC.